This entry concerns a single TCR beta chain. As yet, its antigen is unknown. The sample originates from a study of cytomegalovirus exposure and HLA in healthy donors. Study results and limitations: CMV serostatus was the sole immune exposure data available.

Use of 60 Vbeta and 13 Jbeta primers characterized the PCR. TCRdb keeps only in-frame clones here, not all; method: immunoSEQ multiplex PCR. The sample contains 160,000 or so clones, over 70% of which appear only once. CDR1 and CDR2 from the germline V gene are ENHRY and SYGVKD. Trimming took off 3 bases at V and 0 bases at J, with 14 bases between the two ends. The CDR3 totals 16 residues. Donors in the study were healthy people who gave bone marrow. The sequence derives from a man aged 18 to 29 in good health and CMV-seropositive. The sample comprised PBMCs. The chain uses TRBV10-3 and TRBJ1-1, with D unclear. CDR3 residues: CAISDWRGEVNTEAFF. The CDR3 bases are TGTGCCATCAGTGATTGGCGAGGTGAAGTGAACACTGAAGCTTTCTTT.